The 25 T cell receptor beta chains in this list originate from one sample, sequenced in a study of vaccination and CD4 T cells after COVID-19. The treatment is: roughly 10-day PBMC culture with coronavirus spike peptide pools or control peptides (ViraFEST assay). Samples of CD4+ T cells were obtained from the unexposed donor before the COVID-19 pandemic (2011-2018). Oncomine TCR Beta short-read sequencing was applied to DNA from cultured CD4+ T cells. TCRdb used MiXCR to reprocess the PCR reads, holding one entry per CDR3 protein. The sample has roughly 6,600 distinct CDR3 sequences, 47% seen once; the top ten hold roughly 23%. These receptors' targets are unknown. Specimen: CD4+ T cells from blood, cultured in vitro. These TCRs come from a human donor in good health.

This clonotype was seen a single time. J is TRBJ2-2 and V is TRBV12-3 or TRBV12-4, with TRBD1 identical over 12 bases. The junction had 13 bases not matched to a gene; V was cut back by 5 bases and J by 0 bases. The CDR3 spans 20 residues. The CDR3 loop is CASSVRPGQGAVTNTGELFF. The CDR3 DNA follows: TGTGCCAGCAGTGTCCGACCGGGACAGGGGGCGGTAACGAACACCGGGGAGCTGTTTTTT.

The chain carries TRBV28 and TRBJ1-1; tentative D call: TRBD1 (5 bases). Trimming took 3 bases from V and 4 from J, leaving 12 bases between them. Germline CDR1 MDHEN, CDR2 SYDVKM. This CDR3 is 14 amino acids long. In DNA, the CDR3 is TGTGCCAGCAGTTTCGTTATGGGGGGCACTGAAGCTTTCTTT. Protein product: CASSFVMGGTEAFF.

V and J are TRBV12-3 or TRBV12-4 and TRBJ1-5; D call uncertain. The CDR3 has 12 amino acids. Trimming took off 3 bases at V and 11 bases at J, with 11 bases between the two ends. The CDR3 reads CASSFSGRAQHF. CDR3 in DNA: TGTGCCAGCAGTTTTTCAGGACGGGCCCAGCATTTT.

Judged by abundance, this clonotype is large. The CDR3 region has the DNA TGTGCCAGCAGTGAGCGTGGTGAGCAGTTCTTC. This translates into CASSERGEQFF. The chain uses TRBV2 and TRBJ2-1; D gene ambiguous. The CDR3 contains 11 residues. CDR1 and CDR2 (germline): SNHLY, FYNNEI. V dropped 3 bases and J dropped 9 bases, with 6 bases sitting between them.

This clonotype showed up just a few times. The chain carries TRBV4-2 and TRBJ1-1; D might be TRBD1 (6 bases). V lost 0 bases to trimming and J lost 5 bases, with 13 bases between them. Germline V gives CDR1 LGHNA, CDR2 YNFKEQ. The CDR3 length is 15 residues. Written as DNA, the CDR3 is TGTGCCAGCAGCCAAGATAGCAGGGGCGAAACTGAAGCTTTCTTT. Its translation: CASSQDSRGETEAFF.

This rearrangement joins TRBV6-1 to TRBJ2-3, with D unresolved. Trimming stripped 7 bases from V and 4 bases from J, with 9 bases between. The CDR3 is 12 residues long. Looked up from germline, CDR1 is MNHNS and CDR2 is SASEGT. The CDR3 sequence: CASTASPDTQYF. In DNA form, the CDR3 reads TGTGCCAGCACTGCCTCGCCAGATACGCAGTATTTT.

The chain combines TRBV19 with TRBJ2-2, with D possibly matching TRBD2 (6 bases). The CDR3 has 17 amino acids. Germline CDR1 LNHDA, CDR2 SQIVND (reference sequence). Deletions cut 5 bases from V and 4 bases from J, with 20 bases between. The CDR3 loop is CASSAPFGGEVTGELFF. The CDR3, as DNA: TGTGCCAGTAGTGCCCCCTTCGGGGGAGAGGTCACCGGGGAGCTGTTTTTT.

V and J are TRBV11-2 and TRBJ1-2, with D uncertain. From germline, CDR1 is SGHAT and CDR2 FQNNGV. V lost 2 bases and J 0 bases, leaving 10 bases between the germline ends. This CDR3 has 15 residues. The CDR3 region has the DNA TGTGCCAGCAGCTTAAAGGGCAGCCCTAACTATGGCTACACCTTC. Translating gives CASSLKGSPNYGYTF.

This chain joins TRBV15 and TRBJ1-2, with D unresolved. This CDR3 is 13 amino acids long. V was pared by 3 bases and J by 1 base, with 6 bases between. The V gene's germline CDR1 is LNHNV and CDR2 YYDKDF (reference sequence). The CDR3 DNA is TGTGCCACCAGCAGCGACAATAACTATGGCTACACCTTC. Its protein product is CATSSDNNYGYTF.

Only a few counts were recorded for this clonotype. The genes are TRBV10-1 and TRBJ1-5; D is undetermined. The CDR3 runs 13 residues. V was clipped by 4 bases and J by 4 bases, with 8 bases between them. Germline V gene data show CDR1 as WNHNN and CDR2 as SYGVQD (reference sequence). The CDR3 DNA reads TGCGCCAGCAGTGCAACAAAGAATCAGCCCCAGCATTTT. Residues: CASSATKNQPQHF.

This clonotype came up a few times. The genes are TRBV11-2 and TRBJ1-2; D remains ambiguous. Germline CDR1 and CDR2: SGHAT and FQNNGV. The CDR3 covers 12 residues. Trimming shortened V by 5 bases and J by 3 bases, and 7 bases separated the two germline ends. The CDR3 is CASSEDHYGYTF. The CDR3 DNA reads as TGTGCCAGCAGCGAAGACCACTATGGCTACACCTTC.

This clonotype was observed a handful of times. This chain connects TRBV19 to TRBJ1-5; D is undetermined. Trimming stripped 5 bases from V and 3 bases from J, with 8 bases between. CDR3 size: 13 residues. CDR1 is LNHDA, CDR2 SQIVND, per germline (reference sequence). This chain's CDR3 is CASSSTLNQPQHF. The CDR3 nucleotides read TGTGCCAGTAGTTCGACACTCAATCAGCCCCAGCATTTT.

This clonotype has just a few counts. CDR3 amino acids: CASSSGTSSLPGELFF. Written as DNA, the CDR3 is TGTGCCAGCAGTTCCGGGACTAGCTCCCTCCCCGGGGAGCTGTTTTTT. The chain uses TRBV28 and TRBJ2-2; 9 bases align to TRBD2. J was trimmed by 6 bases and V by 4 bases; bases with no gene match: 9. CDR3 size: 16 residues. The germline V gene encodes CDR1 MDHEN and CDR2 SYDVKM.

By proportion, this clonotype is large (0.1 to 1%). The V call is TRBV11-2, the J call TRBJ1-2, with 7 bases aligning to TRBD1. This CDR3 is built from 19 residues. Looked up from germline, CDR1 is SGHAT and CDR2 is FQNNGV. The V segment lost 4 bases and the J segment 0 bases; nucleotides outside the gene matches: 17. CDR3 region: CASSSIDLTGKPPNYGYTF. The CDR3 DNA is TGTGCCAGCAGCTCAATCGACCTGACAGGGAAGCCCCCTAACTATGGCTACACCTTC.

The chain is built from TRBV2 and TRBJ1-5; D unresolved. The V gene's germline CDR1 is SNHLY and CDR2 FYNNEI. The CDR3 loop spans 14 amino acids. V was pared by 1 base and J by 3 bases, with 7 bases between. CDR3 residues: CASSEGAFNQPQHF. CDR3 in DNA: TGTGCCAGCAGTGAAGGAGCCTTCAATCAGCCCCAGCATTTT.

This clonotype was counted only a few times. The V call is TRBV7-2, the J call TRBJ1-6, with 9 bases aligning to TRBD1. The CDR3 consists of 16 residues. Germline CDR1 SGHTA, CDR2 FQGNSA. Trimming at V came to 1 base and at J to 6 bases, leaving 4 bases not matched to a gene. The CDR3 here is CASSLVVQGANSPLHF. CDR3 DNA: TGTGCCAGCAGCTTAGTGGTACAGGGGGCTAATTCACCCCTCCACTTT.

This clonotype was seen a handful of times. This chain connects TRBV20-1 to TRBJ1-5; D is unresolved. The CDR3 length is 13 residues. Germline lookup yields CDR1 DFQATT and CDR2 SNEGSKA (reference sequence). The ends were cut back, 2 bases at V and 0 bases at J, with 5 bases in the middle. In DNA, the CDR3 is TGCAGTGCTAGACAGGATAGCAATCAGCCCCAGCATTTT. Protein: CSARQDSNQPQHF.

The chain has TRBV6-2 or TRBV6-3 and TRBJ2-1, with no clear D. The CDR3 extends over 13 amino acids. CDR1 is MNHEY and CDR2 is SVGEGT in the germline V gene. V was pared by 5 bases and J by 8 bases, with 13 bases between. In DNA, the CDR3 is TGTGCCAGCAGTACGGCAGGTGGGGATGAGCAGTTCTTC. It encodes CASSTAGGDEQFF.

A few counts support this clonotype. This chain joins TRBV7-2 and TRBJ1-2; D is uncertain. V was shortened by 5 bases and J by 3 bases, with 19 bases between the two germline ends. The germline V gene has CDR1 SGHTA and CDR2 FQGNSA. This CDR3 has 16 residues. CDR3: CASSLIPHGSHYGYTF. In DNA form, the CDR3 reads TGTGCCAGCAGCCTAATCCCCCACGGTTCTCACTATGGCTACACCTTC.

This clonotype was counted a few times. The chain carries TRBV20-1 and TRBJ1-2, with 8 nucleotides matching TRBD1. Trimming cost V 6 bases and J 3 bases; bases outside gene matches: 3. The germline V gene has CDR1 DFQATT and CDR2 SNEGSKA (reference sequence). The CDR3 runs to 12 residues. DNA for the CDR3: TGCAGTGCCTCAGGGGGCGACTATGGCTACACCTTC. Protein: CSASGGDYGYTF.

V usage is TRBV7-8 and J usage is TRBJ2-4; a weak D match, TRBD2 (6 bases). The ends were cut back, 4 bases at V and 1 base at J, with 17 bases in the middle. The CDR3 has 17 residues. Germline lookup yields CDR1 SGHVS and CDR2 FQNEAQ. CDR3 amino acids: CASSYRESGRAKNIQYF. DNA for the CDR3: TGTGCCAGCAGCTACCGGGAGAGTGGACGCGCCAAAAACATTCAGTACTTC.

The rearrangement links TRBV5-1 to TRBJ1-5, with TRBD1 matching over 8 bases. V lost 1 base, J lost 5 bases, and 2 bases stayed unmatched. The CDR3 extends over 14 amino acids. The germline CDR1 and CDR2 sequences are SGHRS and YFSETQ. The CDR3 is CASSLTGGYQPQHF. The DNA of the CDR3 is TGCGCCAGCAGCTTGACAGGGGGGTATCAGCCCCAGCATTTT.

The genes are TRBV7-2 and TRBJ2-1, with D perhaps matching TRBD1 (6 bases). Trimming took 5 bases from V and 10 from J, leaving 12 bases between them. The germline V gene encodes CDR1 SGHTA and CDR2 FQGNSA. There are 12 residues in the CDR3. CDR3 residues: CASSPHGGEQFF. The CDR3 DNA is TGTGCCAGCAGCCCCCATGGGGGCGAGCAGTTCTTC.

The J gene is TRBJ2-3, the V gene TRBV28, with 7 bases lining up with TRBD2. With V trimmed by 3 bases and J by 3 bases, 6 bases remained unmatched. The CDR3 is 15 amino acids. Germline-derived CDR1 and CDR2 are MDHEN and SYDVKM. The CDR3 DNA reads TGTGCCAGCAGTTTCGGCGGGAGCGGGACAGATACGCAGTATTTT. This codes for CASSFGGSGTDTQYF.

V gene TRBV19 combines with J gene TRBJ2-3, with 8 bases fitting TRBD1. This CDR3 is built from 17 residues. Germline loops: CDR1 LNHDA, CDR2 SQIVND (reference sequence). V shed 0 bases and J 2 bases; nucleotides not matched to a gene: 7. The CDR3 DNA reads TGTGCCAGTAGTATAGAATATGGGACAGGTCTCACAGATACGCAGTATTTT. It codes for CASSIEYGTGLTDTQYF. The full variable domain, rest sourced from reference TRBV19 and TRBJ2-3, is DGGITQSPKYLFRKEGQNVTLSCEQNLNHDAMYWYRQDPGQGLRLIYYSQIVNDFQKGDIAEGYSVSREKKESFPLTVTSAQKNPTAFYLCASSIEYGTGLTDTQYFGPGTRLTVL.